This TCR beta chain was identified in a study of blood T cell repertoires in COVID-19 (dated by TCRdb to 2019 to 2021). About the investigation overall: Collaborator samples came from the United States, Italy and Spain and covered acute and convalescent phases of COVID-19. The sample metadata nearly always contained a de-identified subject ID, COVID-19 status, age in years and sex. Subjects who had been exposed to COVID-19, were actively infected with it, or had recovered from it provided the deeply sampled blood TCRbeta repertoires that made up the dataset. Samples came from the ongoing ImmuneRACE study (first 160 participants) plus 1,254 subjects from 6 global collaborators. The repertoires were released in a freely available public database meant as a resource for research on the immune response to SARS-CoV-2. Where available, HLA class I and class II types were taken from metadata supplied by the sample provider and were not determined by assay-based typing. The material from the prospective study consisted of cDNA or gDNA derived from T cells, B-cell-depleted T cells, or PBMCs. Overall results and qualifications from the work: The amount of clinical and demographic metadata varied by source and participant and was provided uncurated.

The CDR3 measures 15 amino acids from cysteine to phenylalanine. Kept here is only the CDR3 DNA, which spans 45 bases and is read in frame from base 1. V sheds 4 bases and J sheds 3 bases, leaving 18 bases between their ends. Sequences GTSNPN (CDR1) and SVGIG (CDR2) are obtained from the germline V gene (reference sequence). TCRbeta CDR3 regions were amplified from genomic DNA by means of the immunoSEQ Assay, a bias-controlled multiplex PCR. Concerning the study's data processing: Nucleated cell counts per sample were estimated from amplification of reference gene primers within the assay. To quantify the absolute abundance of each unique TCRbeta CDR3 rearrangement, sequence reads were collapsed and filtered. For each sample, productive Simpson clonality was calculated as the square root of Simpson's diversity index across productive rearrangements. Drawn from immuneACCESS, this table holds only the in-frame rearrangements with V and J called that TCRdb kept. Clones are partly lost; checked studies trace under half to an unresolved V gene and leave the rest unexplained. V and J calls plus clone size are reproduced from that table; the DNA served to infer D and trimming. Counted in this sample were about 350,000 clones; approximately 89% of them appeared once. The ten biggest clones cover just under 4% of the sample.

As regards this clone: It lacks a known antigen. No per-base quality is available; no much larger clone lies one base away.

In Seattle, one collaborating source enrolled patients while the infection was active and tracked those patients longitudinally over the course of disease. The collaborating institutions used their own protocols to collect whole blood in K2EDTA tubes. For TCRbeta analysis, collaborator samples were shipped as frozen whole blood, as isolated PBMCs, or as DNA extracted from either sample type. The chain was built from TRBV30 and TRBJ1-2; 5 matching bases give a weak D call of TRBD1. The TCR originated in a woman between 55 and 75 years old with COVID-19, enrolled during active disease. Sequenced sample: peripheral blood. The nucleotide sequence reads as follows: TGTGCCTGGACCCTAGGGGAGGACAACCACTATGGCTACACCTTC. Its protein reads: CAWTLGEDNHYGYTF. Extended through the reference TRBV30 and TRBJ1-2 proteins, this CDR3 yields the full variable domain: SQTIHQWPATLVQPVGSPLSLECTVEGTSNPNLYWYRQAAGRGLQLLFYSVGIGQISSEVPQNLSASRPQDRQFILSSKKLLLSDSGFYLCAWTLGEDNHYGYTFGSGTRLTVV.